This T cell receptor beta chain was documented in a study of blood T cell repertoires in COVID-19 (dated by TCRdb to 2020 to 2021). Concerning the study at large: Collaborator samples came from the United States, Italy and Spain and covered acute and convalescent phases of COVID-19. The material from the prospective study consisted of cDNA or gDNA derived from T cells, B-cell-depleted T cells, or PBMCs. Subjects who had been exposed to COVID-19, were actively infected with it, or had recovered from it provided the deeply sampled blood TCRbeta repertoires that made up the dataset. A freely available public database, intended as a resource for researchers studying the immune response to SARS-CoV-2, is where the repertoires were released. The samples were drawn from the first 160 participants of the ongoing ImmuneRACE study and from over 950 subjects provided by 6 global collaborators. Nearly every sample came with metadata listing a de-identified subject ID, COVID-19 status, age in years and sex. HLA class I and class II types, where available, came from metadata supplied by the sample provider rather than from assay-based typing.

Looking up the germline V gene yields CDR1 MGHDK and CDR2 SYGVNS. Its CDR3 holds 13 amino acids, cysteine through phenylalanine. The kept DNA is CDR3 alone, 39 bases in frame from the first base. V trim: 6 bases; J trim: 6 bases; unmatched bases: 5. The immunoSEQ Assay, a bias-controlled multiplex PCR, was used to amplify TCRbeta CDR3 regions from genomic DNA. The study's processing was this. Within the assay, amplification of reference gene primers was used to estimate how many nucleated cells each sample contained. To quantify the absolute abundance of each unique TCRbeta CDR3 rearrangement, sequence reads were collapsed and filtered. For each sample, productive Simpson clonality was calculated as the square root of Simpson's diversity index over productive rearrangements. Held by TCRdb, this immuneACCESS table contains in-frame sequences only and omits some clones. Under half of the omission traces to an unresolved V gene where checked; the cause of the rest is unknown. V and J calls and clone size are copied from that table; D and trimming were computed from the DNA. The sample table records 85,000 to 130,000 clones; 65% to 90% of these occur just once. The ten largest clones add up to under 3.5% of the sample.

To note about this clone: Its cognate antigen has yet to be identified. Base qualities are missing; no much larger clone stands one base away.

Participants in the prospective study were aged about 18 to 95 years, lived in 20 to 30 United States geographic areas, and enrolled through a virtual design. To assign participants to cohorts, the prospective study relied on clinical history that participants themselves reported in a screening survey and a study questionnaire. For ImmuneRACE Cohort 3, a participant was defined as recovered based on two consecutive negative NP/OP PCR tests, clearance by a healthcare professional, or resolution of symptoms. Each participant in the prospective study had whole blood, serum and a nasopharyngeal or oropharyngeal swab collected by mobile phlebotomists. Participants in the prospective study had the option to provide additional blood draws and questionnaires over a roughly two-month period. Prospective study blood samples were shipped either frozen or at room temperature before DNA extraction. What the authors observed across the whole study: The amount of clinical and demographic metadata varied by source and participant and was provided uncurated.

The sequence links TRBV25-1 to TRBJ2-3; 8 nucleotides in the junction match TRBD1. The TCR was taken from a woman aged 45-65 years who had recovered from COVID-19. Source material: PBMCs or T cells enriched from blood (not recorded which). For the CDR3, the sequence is CASSLTGGDTQYF. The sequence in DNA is TGTGCCAGCAGCCTTACAGGGGGGGATACGCAGTATTTT.